Each of the 12 T cell receptor beta chains below was sequenced from the same sample in a study of blood T cell repertoires in COVID-19. Profiled with immunoSEQ multiplex PCR; TCRdb holds only in-frame clones, not every one. The table has under 300,000 clones, 84% seen once. Sequencing was done on a sample of peripheral blood. Every receptor here comes from a man between 50 and 59 years old with acute or convalescent COVID-19.

The CDR3 region has the DNA TGTGCCAGCAGCAGGGACAGGGATTACACCGGGGAGCTGTTTTTT. Its translation: CASSRDRDYTGELFF. The chain joins TRBV9 to TRBJ2-2; 9 bases align to TRBD1. Trimming at V came to 4 bases and at J to 3 bases, leaving 4 bases not matched to a gene. CDR1 and CDR2 (germline): SGDLS, YYNGEE. This CDR3 is 15 amino acids long.

This clone was counted between two and nine times. The gene calls are TRBV24-1 and TRBJ2-3, with 10 bases aligning to TRBD1. Germline V gene data show CDR1 as KGHDR and CDR2 as SFDVKD. V trimming: 7 bases; J trimming: 3 bases; junction bases outside the gene matches: 9. The CDR3 is 16 residues long. The DNA for the CDR3 is TGTGCCACCAGCGGTATAGGACAGGGGGGTACAGATACGCAGTATTTT. Translated, it gives CATSGIGQGGTDTQYF.

This chain uses TRBV19 with TRBJ2-3, with 7 bases identical to TRBD2. Germline lookup yields CDR1 LNHDA and CDR2 SQIVND (reference sequence). With V trimmed by 4 bases and J by 4 bases, 5 bases remained unmatched. This CDR3 has 14 residues. The DNA of the CDR3 is TGTGCCAGTAGTAGCGGGAGCATCTCAGATACGCAGTATTTT. Amino acid sequence: CASSSGSISDTQYF.

This sequence joins TRBV6-5 and TRBJ1-1, with D perhaps matching TRBD1 (6 bases). Trimming removed 0 bases from V and 8 bases from J, with 10 bases in between. Germline assignment: CDR1 MNHEY and CDR2 SVGAGI. This CDR3 spans 13 amino acids. CDR3 sequence (DNA): TGTGCCAGCAGTTACTCGAAGGGGGTCGAAGCTTTCTTT. This gives the protein CASSYSKGVEAFF.

The chain has TRBV6-1 and TRBJ1-5; D is perhaps TRBD1 (5 bases). Germline V gene lookup returns CDR1 MNHNS and CDR2 SASEGT. There are 14 residues in the CDR3. With 3 bases removed from V and 8 bases from J, the gap between germline ends came to 14 bases. CDR3: CASSDGAASKPQHF. CDR3 DNA sequence: TGTGCCAGCAGTGATGGGGCAGCCTCTAAGCCCCAGCATTTT.

The gene calls are TRBV10-3 and TRBJ1-2; D perhaps matches TRBD1 (5 bases). V was pared by 7 bases and J by 8 bases, with 17 bases between. Germline-derived CDR1 and CDR2 are ENHRY and SYGVKD. CDR3 length: 13 amino acids. This CDR3 is CAITDTQGSGYTF. The CDR3 bases are TGTGCCATCACCGACACCCAGGGCTCAGGCTACACCTTC.

The gene calls are TRBV5-1 and TRBJ2-2; D not certain. The CDR3 contains 15 residues. Trimming removed 5 bases at V and 3 bases at J, with 14 bases between. CDR1 and CDR2 from the germline V gene are SGHRS and YFSETQ. CDR3 sequence: CASRLWQADTGELFF. DNA of the CDR3: TGCGCCAGCAGGTTGTGGCAGGCCGACACCGGGGAGCTGTTTTTT.

The chain employs TRBV20-1 and TRBJ1-1; D gene unclear. This CDR3 has 10 amino acids. V was clipped by 8 bases and J by 10 bases, with 14 bases between them. CDR1 is DFQATT and CDR2 is SNEGSKA in the germline V gene (reference sequence). CDR3 nucleotides: TGCAGTCCACGGTCTAATGGAGCTTTCTTT. Amino acid sequence: CSPRSNGAFF.

V is TRBV2 and J is TRBJ1-5; D is uncertain. Germline-derived CDR1 and CDR2 are SNHLY and FYNNEI. The germline V and J ends were trimmed by 1 base and 5 bases, with 9 bases remaining between them. This CDR3 has 14 amino acids. CDR3 sequence: CASSEGDIYQPQHF. CDR3 nucleotide sequence: TGTGCCAGCAGTGAAGGCGACATCTATCAGCCCCAGCATTTT.

Only a few counts were recorded for this clone. The gene calls are TRBV11-2 and TRBJ1-1, with 8 bases that match TRBD1. CDR3 length equals 14 residues. With V trimmed by 2 bases and J by 11 bases, 10 bases remained unmatched. CDR1 is SGHAT, CDR2 FQNNGV, per germline. DNA for the CDR3: TGTGCCAGCAGCTTAAGAGCGGACAGGGTGAGTGCTTTCTTT. Translated, it gives CASSLRADRVSAFF.

This chain uses TRBV5-6 with TRBJ2-7, with unresolved D. V was shortened by 0 bases and J by 2 bases, with 6 bases between the two germline ends. Per germline, CDR1 SGHDT and CDR2 YYEEEE. The CDR3 totals 13 residues. The CDR3 here is CASSLVQTYEQYF. CDR3 nucleotides: TGTGCCAGCAGCTTGGTCCAGACCTACGAGCAGTACTTC. Full variable domain (outside the CDR3, taken from reference TRBV5-6 and TRBJ2-7): DAGVTQSPTHLIKTRGQQVTLRCSPKSGHDTVSWYQQALGQGPQFIFQYYEEEERQRGNFPDRFSGHQFPNYSSELNVNALLLGDSALYLCASSLVQTYEQYFGPGTRLTVT.

The rearrangement uses TRBV20-1 and TRBJ1-2; D may be TRBD1 (5 bases). Germline-derived CDR1 and CDR2 are DFQATT and SNEGSKA (reference sequence). V was shortened by 5 bases and J by 6 bases, with 10 bases between the two germline ends. The CDR3 consists of 11 residues. The CDR3 region is CSAPWGDGYTF. The CDR3, as DNA: TGCAGTGCTCCGTGGGGGGATGGCTACACCTTC.